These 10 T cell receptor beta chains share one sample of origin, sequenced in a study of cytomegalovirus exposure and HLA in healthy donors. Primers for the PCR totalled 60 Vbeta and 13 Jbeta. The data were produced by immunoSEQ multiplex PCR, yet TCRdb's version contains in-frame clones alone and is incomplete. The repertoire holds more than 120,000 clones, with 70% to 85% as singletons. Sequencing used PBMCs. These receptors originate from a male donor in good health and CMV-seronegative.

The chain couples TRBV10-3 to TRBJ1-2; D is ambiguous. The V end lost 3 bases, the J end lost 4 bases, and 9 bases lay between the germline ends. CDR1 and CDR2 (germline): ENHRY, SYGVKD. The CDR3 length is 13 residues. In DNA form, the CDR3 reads TGTGCCATCAGTGATTCGGGGTTCTATGGCTACACCTTC. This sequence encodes CAISDSGFYGYTF.

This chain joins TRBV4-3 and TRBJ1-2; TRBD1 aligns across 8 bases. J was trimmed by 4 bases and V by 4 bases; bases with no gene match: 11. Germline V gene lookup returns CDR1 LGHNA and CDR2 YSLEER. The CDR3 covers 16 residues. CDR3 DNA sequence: TGCGCCAGCAGCCTCTTGGCATTCGACAGGGGCTATGGCTACACCTTC. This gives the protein CASSLLAFDRGYGYTF.

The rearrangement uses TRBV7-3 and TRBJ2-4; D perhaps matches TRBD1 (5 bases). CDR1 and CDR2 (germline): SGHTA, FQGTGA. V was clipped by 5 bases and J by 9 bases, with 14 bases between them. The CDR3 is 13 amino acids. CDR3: CASSTHGQGIQYF. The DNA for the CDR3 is TGTGCCAGCAGCACCCACGGACAAGGCATTCAGTACTTC.

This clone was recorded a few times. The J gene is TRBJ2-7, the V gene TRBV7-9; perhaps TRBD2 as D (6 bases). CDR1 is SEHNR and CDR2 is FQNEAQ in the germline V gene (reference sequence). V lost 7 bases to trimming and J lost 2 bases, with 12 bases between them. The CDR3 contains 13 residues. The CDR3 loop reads CASTGGITYEQYF. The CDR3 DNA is TGTGCCAGCACCGGCGGGATAACCTACGAGCAGTACTTC.

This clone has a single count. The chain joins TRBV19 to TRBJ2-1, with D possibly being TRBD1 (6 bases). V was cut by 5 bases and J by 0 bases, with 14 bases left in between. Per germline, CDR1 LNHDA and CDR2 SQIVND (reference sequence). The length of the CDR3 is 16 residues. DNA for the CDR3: TGTGCCAGTAGTCCATGGACAGTAAGCTCCTACAATGAGCAGTTCTTC. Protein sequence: CASSPWTVSSYNEQFF.

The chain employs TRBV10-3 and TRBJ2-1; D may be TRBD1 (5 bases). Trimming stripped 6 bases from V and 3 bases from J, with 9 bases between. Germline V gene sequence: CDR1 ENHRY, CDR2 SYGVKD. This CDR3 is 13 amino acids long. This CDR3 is CAIRPDSYNEQFF. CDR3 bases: TGTGCCATCAGACCCGACAGCTACAATGAGCAGTTCTTC.

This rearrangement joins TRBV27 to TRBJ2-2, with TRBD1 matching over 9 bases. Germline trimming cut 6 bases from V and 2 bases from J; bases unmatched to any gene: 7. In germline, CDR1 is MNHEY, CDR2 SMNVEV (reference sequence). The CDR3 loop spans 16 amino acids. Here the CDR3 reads CASRSQTGGNTGELFF. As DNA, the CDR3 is TGTGCCAGCAGATCCCAGACAGGGGGAAACACCGGGGAGCTGTTTTTT.

CDR3: CASSIGRGPSYNEQFF. The DNA of the CDR3 is TGTGCCAGTAGTATCGGGAGGGGCCCGTCCTACAATGAGCAGTTCTTC. The genes are TRBV19 and TRBJ2-1, with TRBD2 matching over 8 bases. The CDR3 runs 16 residues. The junction had 5 bases not matched to a gene; V was cut back by 3 bases and J by 1 base. Germline-derived CDR1 and CDR2 are LNHDA and SQIVND (reference sequence).

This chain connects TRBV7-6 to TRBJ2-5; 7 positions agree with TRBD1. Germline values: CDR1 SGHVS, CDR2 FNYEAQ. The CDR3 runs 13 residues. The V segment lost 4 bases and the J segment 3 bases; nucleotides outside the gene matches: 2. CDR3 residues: CASSSGTEETQYF. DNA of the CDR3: TGTGCCAGCAGCTCTGGGACAGAAGAGACCCAGTACTTC.

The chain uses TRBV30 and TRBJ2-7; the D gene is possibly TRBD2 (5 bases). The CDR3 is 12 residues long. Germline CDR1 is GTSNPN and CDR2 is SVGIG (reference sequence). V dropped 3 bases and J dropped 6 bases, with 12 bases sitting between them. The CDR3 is CAWSEVGSEQYF. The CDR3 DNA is TGTGCCTGGAGCGAAGTAGGGAGCGAGCAGTACTTC.